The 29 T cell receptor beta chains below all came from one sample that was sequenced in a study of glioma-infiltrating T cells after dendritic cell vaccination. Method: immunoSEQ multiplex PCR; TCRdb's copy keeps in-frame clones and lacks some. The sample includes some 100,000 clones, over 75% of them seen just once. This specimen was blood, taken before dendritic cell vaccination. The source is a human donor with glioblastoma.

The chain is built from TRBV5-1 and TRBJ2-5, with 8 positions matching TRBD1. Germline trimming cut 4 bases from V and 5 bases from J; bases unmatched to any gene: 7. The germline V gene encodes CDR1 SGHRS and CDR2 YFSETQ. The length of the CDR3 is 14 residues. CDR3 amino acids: CASSVGQGHETQYF. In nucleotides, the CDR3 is TGCGCCAGCAGCGTAGGACAGGGTCACGAGACCCAGTACTTC.

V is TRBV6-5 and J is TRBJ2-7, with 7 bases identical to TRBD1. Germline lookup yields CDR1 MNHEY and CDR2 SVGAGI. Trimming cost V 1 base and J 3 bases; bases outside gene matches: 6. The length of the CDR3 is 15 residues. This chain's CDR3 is CASSYWAGGLYEQYF. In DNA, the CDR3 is TGTGCCAGCAGTTACTGGGCAGGGGGTCTCTACGAGCAGTACTTC.

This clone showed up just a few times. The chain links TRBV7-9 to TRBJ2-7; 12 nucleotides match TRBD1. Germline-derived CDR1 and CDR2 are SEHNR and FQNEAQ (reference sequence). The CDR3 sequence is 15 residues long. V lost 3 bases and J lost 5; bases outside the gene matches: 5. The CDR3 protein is CASSLLGTGGNEQYF. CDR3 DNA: TGTGCCAGCAGCTTGCTAGGGACAGGGGGCAACGAGCAGTACTTC.

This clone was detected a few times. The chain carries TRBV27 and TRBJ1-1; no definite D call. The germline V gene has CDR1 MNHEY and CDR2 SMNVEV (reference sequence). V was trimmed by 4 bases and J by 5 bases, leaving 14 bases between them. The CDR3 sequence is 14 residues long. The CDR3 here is CASSSPGVRTEAFF. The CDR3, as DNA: TGTGCCAGCAGTTCCCCAGGTGTTAGAACTGAAGCTTTCTTT.

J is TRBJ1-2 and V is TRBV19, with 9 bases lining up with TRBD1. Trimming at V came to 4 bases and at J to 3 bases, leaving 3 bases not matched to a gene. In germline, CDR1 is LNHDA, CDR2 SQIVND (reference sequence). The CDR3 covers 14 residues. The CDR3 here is CASSTDRGDYGYTF. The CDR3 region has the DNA TGTGCCAGTAGTACGGACAGGGGAGACTATGGCTACACCTTC.

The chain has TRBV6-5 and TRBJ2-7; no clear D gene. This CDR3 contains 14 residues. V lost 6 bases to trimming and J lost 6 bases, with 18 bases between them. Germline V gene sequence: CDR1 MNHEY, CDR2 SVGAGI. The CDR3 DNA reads TGTGCCAGCAGCTGGCGTGGCCCAAGGAGCGAGCAGTACTTC. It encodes CASSWRGPRSEQYF.

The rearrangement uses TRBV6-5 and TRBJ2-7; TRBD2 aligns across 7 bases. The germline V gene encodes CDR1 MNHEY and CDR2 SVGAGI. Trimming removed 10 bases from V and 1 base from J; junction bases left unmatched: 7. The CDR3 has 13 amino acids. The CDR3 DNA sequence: TGTGCCACCGCTAGCGGCTCTTCCTACGAGCAGTACTTC. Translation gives CATASGSSYEQYF.

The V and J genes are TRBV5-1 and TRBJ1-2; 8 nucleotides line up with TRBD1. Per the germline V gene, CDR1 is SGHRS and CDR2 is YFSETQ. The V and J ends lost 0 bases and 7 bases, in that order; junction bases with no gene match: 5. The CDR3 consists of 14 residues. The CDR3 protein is CASSLASGGGGYTF. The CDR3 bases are TGCGCCAGCAGCTTGGCCTCAGGGGGCGGTGGCTACACCTTC.

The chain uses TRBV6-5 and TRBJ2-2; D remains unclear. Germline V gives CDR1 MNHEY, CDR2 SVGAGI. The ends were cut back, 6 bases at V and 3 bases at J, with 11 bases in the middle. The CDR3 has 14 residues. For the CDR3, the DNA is TGTGCCAGCAGGGTATTGGGCTACACCGGGGAGCTGTTTTTT. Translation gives CASRVLGYTGELFF.

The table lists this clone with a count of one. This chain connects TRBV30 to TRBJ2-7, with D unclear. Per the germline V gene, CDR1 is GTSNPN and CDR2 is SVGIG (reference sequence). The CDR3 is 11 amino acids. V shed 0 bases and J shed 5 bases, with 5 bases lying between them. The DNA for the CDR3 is TGTGCCTGGAGTGTTTTCGACGAGCAGTACTTC. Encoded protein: CAWSVFDEQYF.

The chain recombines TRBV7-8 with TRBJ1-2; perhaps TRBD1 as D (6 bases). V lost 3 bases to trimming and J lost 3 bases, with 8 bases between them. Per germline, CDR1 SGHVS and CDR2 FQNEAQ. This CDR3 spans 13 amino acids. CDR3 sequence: CASSFSGDYGYTF. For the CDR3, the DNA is TGTGCCAGCAGCTTCTCAGGGGACTATGGCTACACCTTC.

The CDR3 DNA follows: TGCGCCAGCAGTCAAGGGACAGGGGTGAACACCGGGGAGCTGTTTTTT. This sequence encodes CASSQGTGVNTGELFF. This rearrangement joins TRBV23-1 to TRBJ2-2; 10 bases are shared with TRBD1. TRBV23-1 counts as an open reading frame of uncertain function. V was pared by 2 bases and J by 1 base, with 1 base of the junction left unmatched. The CDR3 is made up of 16 amino acids.

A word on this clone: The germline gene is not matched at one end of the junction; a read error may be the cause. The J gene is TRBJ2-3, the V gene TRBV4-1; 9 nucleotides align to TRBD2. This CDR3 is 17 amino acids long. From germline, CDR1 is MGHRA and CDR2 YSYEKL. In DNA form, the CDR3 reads TGCGCCAGCAGGCAAGCGGGGGGTCCTTCTCGCACAGATACGCAGTATTTT. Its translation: CASRQAGGPSRTDTQYF.

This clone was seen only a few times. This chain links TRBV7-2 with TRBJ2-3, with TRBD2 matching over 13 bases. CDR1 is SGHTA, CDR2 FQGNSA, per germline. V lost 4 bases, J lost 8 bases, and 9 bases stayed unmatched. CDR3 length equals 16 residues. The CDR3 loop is CASSSTSGRAMATQYF. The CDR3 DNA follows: TGTGCCAGCAGCTCCACTAGCGGGAGGGCCATGGCTACGCAGTATTTT.

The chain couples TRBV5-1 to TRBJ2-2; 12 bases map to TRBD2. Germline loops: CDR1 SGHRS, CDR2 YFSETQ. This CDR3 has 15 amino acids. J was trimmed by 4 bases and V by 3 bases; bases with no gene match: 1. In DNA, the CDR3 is TGCGCCAGCAGCTGGGGACTAGCGGGCACCGGGGAGCTGTTTTTT. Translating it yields CASSWGLAGTGELFF.

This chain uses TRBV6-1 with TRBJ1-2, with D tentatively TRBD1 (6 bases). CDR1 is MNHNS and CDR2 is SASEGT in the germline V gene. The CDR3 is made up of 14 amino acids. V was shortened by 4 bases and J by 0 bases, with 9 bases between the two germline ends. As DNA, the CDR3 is TGTGCCAGCAGTGCGACAGGATCTAACTATGGCTACACCTTC. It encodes CASSATGSNYGYTF.

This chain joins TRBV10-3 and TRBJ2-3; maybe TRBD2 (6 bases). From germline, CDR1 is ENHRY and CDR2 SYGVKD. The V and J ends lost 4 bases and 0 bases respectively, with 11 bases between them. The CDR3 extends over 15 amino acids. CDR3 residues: CAISVTAGSTDTQYF. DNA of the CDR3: TGTGCCATCAGTGTCACGGCGGGGAGCACAGATACGCAGTATTTT.

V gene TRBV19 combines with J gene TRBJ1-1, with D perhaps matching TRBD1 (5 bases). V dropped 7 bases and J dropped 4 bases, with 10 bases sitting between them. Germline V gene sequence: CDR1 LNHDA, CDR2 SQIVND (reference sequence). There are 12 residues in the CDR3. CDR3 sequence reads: CASTPGGTEAFF. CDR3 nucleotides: TGTGCCAGTACCCCGGGGGGCACTGAAGCTTTCTTT.

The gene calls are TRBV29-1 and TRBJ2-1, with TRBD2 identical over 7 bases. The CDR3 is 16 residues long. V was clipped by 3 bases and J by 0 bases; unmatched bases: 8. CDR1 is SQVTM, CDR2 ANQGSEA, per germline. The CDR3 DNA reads TGCAGCGTTGATTATGGGGGGGGTTCCTCCTACAATGAGCAGTTCTTC. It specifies CSVDYGGGSSYNEQFF.

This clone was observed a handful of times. The CDR3: CASSLGGGDGNTIYF. CDR3 DNA: TGTGCCAGCAGCTTGGGAGGAGGGGATGGAAACACCATATATTTT. The rearrangement links TRBV5-6 to TRBJ1-3; weak D call: TRBD1 (5 bases). Trimming removed 0 bases from V and 3 bases from J, with 10 bases in between. The CDR3 is 15 amino acids. In germline, CDR1 is SGHDT, CDR2 YYEEEE.

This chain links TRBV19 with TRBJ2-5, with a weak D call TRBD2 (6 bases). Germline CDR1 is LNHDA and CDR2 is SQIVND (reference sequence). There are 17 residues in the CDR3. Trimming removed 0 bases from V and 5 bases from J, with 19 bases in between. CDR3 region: CASSIDLGPRGVETQYF. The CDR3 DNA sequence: TGTGCCAGTAGTATAGATCTTGGGCCGCGGGGAGTGGAGACCCAGTACTTC.

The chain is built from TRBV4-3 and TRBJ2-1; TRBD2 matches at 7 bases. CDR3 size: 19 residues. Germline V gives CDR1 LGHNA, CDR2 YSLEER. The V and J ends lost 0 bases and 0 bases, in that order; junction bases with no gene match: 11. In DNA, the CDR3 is TGCGCCAGCAGCCAAGATTATTCGGGAGGTTCTTTCTCCTACAATGAGCAGTTCTTC. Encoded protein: CASSQDYSGGSFSYNEQFF.

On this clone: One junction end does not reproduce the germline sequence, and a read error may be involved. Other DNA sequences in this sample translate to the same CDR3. For the CDR3, the DNA is TGCGCCAGCAGCTTAGTAGCGACCCAAGAGACCCAGTACTTC. This gives the protein CASSLVATQETQYF. The chain combines TRBV7-2 with TRBJ2-5, with TRBD2 as a possible D gene (5 bases). The CDR3 is 14 residues long. Per the germline V gene, CDR1 is SGHTA and CDR2 is FQGNSA. The full variable domain, completed using reference TRBV7-2 and TRBJ2-5, is GAGVSQSPSNKVTEKGKDVELRCDPISGHTALYWYRQSLGQGLEFLIYFQGNSAPDKSGLPSDRFSAERTGGSVSTLTIQRTQQEDSAVYLCASSLVATQETQYFGPGTRLLVL.

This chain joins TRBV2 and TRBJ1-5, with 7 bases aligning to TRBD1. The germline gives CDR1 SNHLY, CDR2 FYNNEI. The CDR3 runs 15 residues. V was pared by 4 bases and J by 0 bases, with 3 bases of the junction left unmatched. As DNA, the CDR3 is TGTGCCAGCAGTGGGGACAGCTTTAGCAATCAGCCCCAGCATTTT. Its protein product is CASSGDSFSNQPQHF.

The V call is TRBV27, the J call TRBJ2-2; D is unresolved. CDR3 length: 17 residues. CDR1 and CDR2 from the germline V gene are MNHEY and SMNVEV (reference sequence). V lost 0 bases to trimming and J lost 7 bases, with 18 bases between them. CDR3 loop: CASSLSSVLVGGGELFF. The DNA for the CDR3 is TGTGCCAGCAGTTTATCGTCCGTCCTAGTGGGTGGCGGGGAGCTGTTTTTT.

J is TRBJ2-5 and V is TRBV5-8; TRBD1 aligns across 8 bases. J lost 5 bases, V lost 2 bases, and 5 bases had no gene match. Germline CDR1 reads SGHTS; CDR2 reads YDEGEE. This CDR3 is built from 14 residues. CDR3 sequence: CASSLTGGYETQYF. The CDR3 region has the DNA TGTGCCAGCAGCTTAACAGGGGGTTACGAGACCCAGTACTTC.

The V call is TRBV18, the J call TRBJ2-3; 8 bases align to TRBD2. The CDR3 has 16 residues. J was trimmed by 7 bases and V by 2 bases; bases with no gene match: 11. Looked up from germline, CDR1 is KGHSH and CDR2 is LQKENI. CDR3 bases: TGTGCCAGCTCACCAAATCCTAGCGGGTCACATAATACGCAGTATTTT. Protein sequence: CASSPNPSGSHNTQYF. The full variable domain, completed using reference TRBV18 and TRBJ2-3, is NAGVMQNPRHLVRRRGQEARLRCSPMKGHSHVYWYRQLPEEGLKFMVYLQKENIIDESGMPKERFSAEFPKEGPSILRIQQVVRGDSAAYFCASSPNPSGSHNTQYFGPGTRLTVL.

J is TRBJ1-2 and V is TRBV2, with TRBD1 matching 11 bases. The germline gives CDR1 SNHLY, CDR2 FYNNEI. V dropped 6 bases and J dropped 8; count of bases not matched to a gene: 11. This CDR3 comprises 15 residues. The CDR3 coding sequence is TGTGCCAGCAGCCCCCCAGGGGGACAGGGGGTCGGCTACACCTTC. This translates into CASSPPGGQGVGYTF.

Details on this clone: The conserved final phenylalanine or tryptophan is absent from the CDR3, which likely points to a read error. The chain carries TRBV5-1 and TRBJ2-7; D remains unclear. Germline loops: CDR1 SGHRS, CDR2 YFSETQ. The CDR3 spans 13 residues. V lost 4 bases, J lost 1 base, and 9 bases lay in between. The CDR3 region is CASSHTESYEQYL. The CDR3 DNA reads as TGCGCCAGCAGCCACACAGAGTCCTACGAGCAGTACCTC.